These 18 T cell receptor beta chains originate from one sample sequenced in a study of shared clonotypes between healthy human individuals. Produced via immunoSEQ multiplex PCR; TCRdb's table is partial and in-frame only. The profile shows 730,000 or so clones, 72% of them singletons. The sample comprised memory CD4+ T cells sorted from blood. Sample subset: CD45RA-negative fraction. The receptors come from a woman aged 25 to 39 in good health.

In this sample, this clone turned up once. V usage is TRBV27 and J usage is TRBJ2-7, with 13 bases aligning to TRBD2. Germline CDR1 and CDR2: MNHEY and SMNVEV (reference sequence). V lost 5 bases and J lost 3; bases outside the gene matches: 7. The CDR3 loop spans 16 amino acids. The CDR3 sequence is CASSQLGLAGVYEQYF. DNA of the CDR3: TGTGCCAGCAGTCAACTAGGACTAGCGGGAGTCTACGAGCAGTACTTC.

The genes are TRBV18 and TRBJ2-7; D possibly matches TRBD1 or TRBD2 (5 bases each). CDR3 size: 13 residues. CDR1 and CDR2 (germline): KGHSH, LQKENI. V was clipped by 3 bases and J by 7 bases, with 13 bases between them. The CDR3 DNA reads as TGTGCCAGCTCACCCTCAGGGACGCGGGAGCAGTACTTC. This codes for CASSPSGTREQYF.

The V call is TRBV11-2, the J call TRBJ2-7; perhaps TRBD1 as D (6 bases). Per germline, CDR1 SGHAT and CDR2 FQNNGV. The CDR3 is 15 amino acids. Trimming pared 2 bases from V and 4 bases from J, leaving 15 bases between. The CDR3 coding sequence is TGTGCCAGCAGCTTACTCTGGCCAGGGGTTTACGAGCAGTACTTC. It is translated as CASSLLWPGVYEQYF. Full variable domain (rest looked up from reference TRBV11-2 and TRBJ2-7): EAGVAQSPRYKIIEKRQSVAFWCNPISGHATLYWYQQILGQGPKLLIQFQNNGVVDDSQLPKDRFSAERLKGVDSTLKIQPAKLEDSAVYLCASSLLWPGVYEQYFGPGTRLTVT.

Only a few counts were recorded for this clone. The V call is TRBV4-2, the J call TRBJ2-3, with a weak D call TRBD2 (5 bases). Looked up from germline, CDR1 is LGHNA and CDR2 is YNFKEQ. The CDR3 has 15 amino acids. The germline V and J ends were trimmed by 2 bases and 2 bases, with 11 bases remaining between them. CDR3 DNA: TGTGCCAGCAGCCAAATTGAGGGCGTCACAGATACGCAGTATTTT. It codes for CASSQIEGVTDTQYF.

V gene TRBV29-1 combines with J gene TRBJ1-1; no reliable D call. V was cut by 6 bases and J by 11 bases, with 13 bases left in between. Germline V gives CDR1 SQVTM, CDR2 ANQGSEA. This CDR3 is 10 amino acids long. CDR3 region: CSVSDAAAFF. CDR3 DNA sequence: TGCAGCGTATCCGACGCTGCCGCTTTCTTT.

Here the CDR3 reads CASSEATGKGNQPQHF. The CDR3 DNA sequence: TGTGCCAGCAGTGAAGCTACAGGGAAGGGCAATCAGCCCCAGCATTTT. The rearrangement joins TRBV6-1 to TRBJ1-5; maybe TRBD1 (6 bases). Germline-derived CDR1 and CDR2 are MNHNS and SASEGT. The CDR3 sequence is 16 residues long. V was cut by 0 bases and J by 2 bases, with 11 bases left in between.

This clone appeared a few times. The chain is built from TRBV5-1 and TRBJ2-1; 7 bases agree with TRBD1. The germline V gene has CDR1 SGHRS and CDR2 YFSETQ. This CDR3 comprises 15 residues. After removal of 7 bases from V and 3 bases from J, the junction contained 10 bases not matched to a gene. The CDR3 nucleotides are TGCGCCAGCGGGAAGGACAGGCCTGACTACAATGAGCAGTTCTTC. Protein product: CASGKDRPDYNEQFF.

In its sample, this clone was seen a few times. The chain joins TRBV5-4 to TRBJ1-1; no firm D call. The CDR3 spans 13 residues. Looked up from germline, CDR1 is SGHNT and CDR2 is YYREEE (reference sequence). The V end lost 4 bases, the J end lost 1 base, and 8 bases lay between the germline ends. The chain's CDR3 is CASSPDANTEAFF. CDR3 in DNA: TGTGCCAGCAGCCCGGACGCGAACACTGAAGCTTTCTTT.

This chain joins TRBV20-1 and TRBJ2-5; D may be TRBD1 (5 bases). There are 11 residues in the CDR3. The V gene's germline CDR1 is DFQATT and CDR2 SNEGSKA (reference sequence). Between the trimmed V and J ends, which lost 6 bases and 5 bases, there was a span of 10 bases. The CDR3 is CSAGLRETQYF. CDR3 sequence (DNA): TGCAGTGCGGGGCTACGGGAGACCCAGTACTTC.

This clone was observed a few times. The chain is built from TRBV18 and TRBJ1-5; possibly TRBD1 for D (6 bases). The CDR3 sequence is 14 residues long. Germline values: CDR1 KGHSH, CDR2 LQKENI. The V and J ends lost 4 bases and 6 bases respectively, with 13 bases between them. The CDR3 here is CASSLQGGGQPQHF. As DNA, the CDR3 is TGTGCCAGCTCACTACAGGGAGGCGGTCAGCCCCAGCATTTT.

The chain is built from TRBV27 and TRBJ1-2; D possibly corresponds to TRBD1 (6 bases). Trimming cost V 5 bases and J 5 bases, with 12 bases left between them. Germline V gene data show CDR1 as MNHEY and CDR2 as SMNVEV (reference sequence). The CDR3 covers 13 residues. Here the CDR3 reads CASSDTGSYGYTF. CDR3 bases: TGTGCCAGCAGTGATACAGGGAGTTATGGCTACACCTTC.

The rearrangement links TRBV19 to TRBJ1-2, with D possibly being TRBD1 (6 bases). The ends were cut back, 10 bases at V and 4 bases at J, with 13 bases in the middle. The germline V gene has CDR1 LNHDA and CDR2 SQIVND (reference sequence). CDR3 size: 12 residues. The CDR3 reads CATRTAGYGYTF. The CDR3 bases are TGTGCCACTCGGACAGCGGGCTATGGCTACACCTTC.

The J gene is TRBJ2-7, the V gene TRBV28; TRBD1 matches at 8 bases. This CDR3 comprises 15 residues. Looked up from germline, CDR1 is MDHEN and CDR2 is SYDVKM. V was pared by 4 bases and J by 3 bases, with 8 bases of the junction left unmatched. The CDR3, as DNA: TGTGCCAGCAGTTCGCCTTCTGGACAGGGCTACGAGCAGTACTTC. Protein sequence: CASSSPSGQGYEQYF.

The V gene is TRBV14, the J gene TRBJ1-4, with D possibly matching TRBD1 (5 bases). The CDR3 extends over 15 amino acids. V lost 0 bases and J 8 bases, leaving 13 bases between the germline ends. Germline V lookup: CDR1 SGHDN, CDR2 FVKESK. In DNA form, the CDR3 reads TGTGCCAGCAGCCAAGATCTTCTTGGGGACGAAAAACTGTTTTTT. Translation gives CASSQDLLGDEKLFF.

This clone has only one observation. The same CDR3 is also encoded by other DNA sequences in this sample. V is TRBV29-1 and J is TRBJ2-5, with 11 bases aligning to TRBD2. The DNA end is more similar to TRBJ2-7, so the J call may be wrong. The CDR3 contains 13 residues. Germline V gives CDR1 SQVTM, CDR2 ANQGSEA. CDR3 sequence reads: CSVRTSGSYEQYF. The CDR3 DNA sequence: TGCAGCGTTCGGACTAGCGGGTCCTACGAGCAGTACTTC.

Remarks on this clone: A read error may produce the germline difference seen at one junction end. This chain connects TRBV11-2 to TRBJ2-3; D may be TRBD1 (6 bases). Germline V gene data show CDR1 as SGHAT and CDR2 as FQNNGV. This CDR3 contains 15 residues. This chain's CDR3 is CASSPPDSYTNTQYF. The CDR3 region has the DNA TGTGCCAGCAGCCCTCCGGACAGTTACACAAATACGCAGTATTTT.

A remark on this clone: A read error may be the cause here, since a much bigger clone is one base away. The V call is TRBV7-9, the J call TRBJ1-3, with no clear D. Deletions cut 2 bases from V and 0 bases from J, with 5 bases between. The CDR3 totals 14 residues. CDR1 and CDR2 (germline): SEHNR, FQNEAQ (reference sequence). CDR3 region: CASSLSGSGNTIYF. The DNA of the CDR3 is TGTGCCAGCAGCTTATCTGGCTCTGGAAACACCATATATTTT.

This CDR3 reads CAVSGGHGTEAFF. The DNA for the CDR3 is TGTGCCGTTTCGGGGGGGCATGGGACTGAAGCTTTCTTT. The chain carries TRBV6-5 and TRBJ1-1; D might be TRBD1 (6 bases). The germline V gene has CDR1 MNHEY and CDR2 SVGAGI. V was cut by 11 bases and J by 5 bases, with 18 bases left in between. The CDR3 runs 13 residues.